This T cell receptor (beta chain) stems from a study of T-cell reconstitution after alpha-beta-depleted transplantation in children. Preparing the TCRbeta library involved the use of unique molecular identifiers. Each CDR3 protein is one row after TCRdb ran MiXCR on the PCR reads. The top ten clones hold about 14% of a sample with 600,000 or so distinct CDR3 sequences, 20% to 25% of them seen once. CDR3 size: 13 residues. With regard to this clonotype: The junction shows a germline mismatch at one end, possibly a read error.

The chain couples TRBV12-3 or TRBV12-4 to TRBJ2-2; D is undetermined. This TCR was sampled from a boy younger than two who had a stem cell transplant for acute myeloid leukemia, so the T cells may come from the graft donor. The sequencing here drew on PBMCs, mostly from graft donor cells, taken 360 days after TCRalphabeta/CD19-depleted stem cell transplant. CDR3 nucleotide sequence: TGTGCCACCAGTCCCAGGCGCACCGGGGAGCTGTTTTTT. Amino acid sequence: CATSPRRTGELFF.